One and the same sample provided the 13 T cell receptor beta chains below, sequenced in a study of shared clonotypes between healthy human individuals. The assay was immunoSEQ multiplex PCR, and TCRdb's table has in-frame clones only and misses some. The profile shows under 2,000,000 clones, about 95% of them singletons. Naive CD8 isolation took CD45RO-negative cells positively selected for CCR7 and excluded terminally differentiated effector memory CD45RA+ cells. Sequenced: naive CD8+ T cells sorted from blood. Source of these receptors: a man younger than 35 in good health.

The chain employs TRBV11-3 and TRBJ2-3, with D possibly being TRBD1 or TRBD2 (5 bases each). The CDR3 length is 15 residues. Germline V gene sequence: CDR1 SGHNT, CDR2 YENEEA. V lost 3 bases and J 8 bases, leaving 18 bases between the germline ends. The CDR3 bases are TGTGCCAGCAGCTTCGGTCTAACCCTTGGGGGTACGCAGTATTTT. Protein sequence: CASSFGLTLGGTQYF.

As regards this clone: This sample also contains other DNA sequences that code for the same CDR3. The gene calls are TRBV27 and TRBJ2-7; maybe TRBD1 (6 bases). V was cut by 3 bases and J by 1 base, with 10 bases left in between. CDR1 and CDR2 from the germline V gene are MNHEY and SMNVEV (reference sequence). This CDR3 spans 14 amino acids. The CDR3 bases are TGTGCCAGCAGTTTTCTGGACAGATCCTACGAGCAGTACTTC. Translating it yields CASSFLDRSYEQYF.

V usage is TRBV5-5 and J usage is TRBJ2-7; D perhaps matches TRBD2 (6 bases). V was pared by 4 bases and J by 6 bases, with 14 bases between. Germline CDR1 and CDR2: SGHKS and YYEKEE (reference sequence). The CDR3 sequence is 13 residues long. CDR3 sequence: CASSIADPAEQYF. The CDR3 DNA reads TGTGCCAGCAGCATAGCGGACCCGGCCGAGCAGTACTTC.

V and J are TRBV2 and TRBJ2-2; weak D call: TRBD2 (6 bases). The length of the CDR3 is 16 residues. In germline, CDR1 is SNHLY, CDR2 FYNNEI. Trimming shortened V by 6 bases and J by 1 base, and 15 bases separated the two germline ends. Here the CDR3 reads CASRPAGLENTGELFF. CDR3 sequence (DNA): TGTGCCAGCAGACCCGCGGGACTGGAGAACACCGGGGAGCTGTTTTTT. Combining the CDR3 with reference TRBV2 and TRBJ2-2 gives the whole variable domain EPEVTQTPSHQVTQMGQEVILRCVPISNHLYFYWYRQILGQKVEFLVSFYNNEISEKSEIFDDQFSVERPDGSNFTLKIRSTKLEDSAMYFCASRPAGLENTGELFFGEGSRLTVL.

This chain connects TRBV4-2 to TRBJ1-2, with D uncertain. V was cut by 1 base and J by 3 bases, with 3 bases left in between. The CDR3 runs 12 residues. CDR1 LGHNA and CDR2 YNFKEQ come from the germline V gene. The CDR3 DNA is TGTGCCAGCAGCCAAGGGGACTATGGCTACACCTTC. Protein product: CASSQGDYGYTF.

This clone was seen only once. A much larger clone sits a single nucleotide away, making a read error possible. The same CDR3 can be traced to other DNA sequences in this sample. The chain recombines TRBV13 with TRBJ1-1; D is ambiguous. The ends were cut back, 0 bases at V and 3 bases at J, with 2 bases in the middle. The CDR3 runs 12 residues. Looked up from germline, CDR1 is PRHDT and CDR2 is FYEKMQ (reference sequence). The CDR3 reads CASSLGDTEAFF. The CDR3 nucleotides are TGTGCCAGCAGCTTAGGCGACACTGAAGCTTTCTTT.

This clone was counted a single time. Different DNA sequences within this sample yield the same CDR3. The gene calls are TRBV4-3 and TRBJ2-3; a weak D match, TRBD2 (6 bases). The CDR3 totals 15 residues. V was trimmed by 0 bases and J by 1 base, leaving 8 bases between them. Germline CDR1 reads LGHNA; CDR2 reads YSLEER. The CDR3: CASSQEWRGTDTQYF. The CDR3 region has the DNA TGCGCCAGCAGCCAAGAATGGAGGGGCACAGATACGCAGTATTTT.

This chain uses TRBV30 with TRBJ2-2; a weak D match, TRBD2 (6 bases). Germline CDR1 GTSNPN, CDR2 SVGIG (reference sequence). CDR3 length: 14 residues. Trimming took off 5 bases at V and 6 bases at J, with 16 bases between the two ends. This chain's CDR3 is CAWSILGGPGELFF. The CDR3 DNA follows: TGTGCCTGGTCTATCTTGGGGGGTCCCGGGGAGCTGTTTTTT.

The rearrangement uses TRBV4-3 and TRBJ2-2, with 8 nucleotides matching TRBD2. The CDR3 length is 14 residues. V dropped 6 bases and J dropped 2; count of bases not matched to a gene: 2. CDR1 is LGHNA, CDR2 YSLEER, per germline. The DNA for the CDR3 is TGCGCCAGCAGGAGCGGGAGAAACACCGGGGAGCTGTTTTTT. Amino acids: CASRSGRNTGELFF.

The CDR3: CASSPQGTLSNQPQHF. The DNA for the CDR3 is TGTGCCAGCTCACCGCAGGGTACCCTTAGCAATCAGCCCCAGCATTTT. The chain is built from TRBV18 and TRBJ1-5; D might be TRBD1 (5 bases). V shed 3 bases and J shed 0 bases, with 12 bases lying between them. This CDR3 comprises 16 residues. Germline lookup yields CDR1 KGHSH and CDR2 LQKENI.

V usage is TRBV2 and J usage is TRBJ2-7; possibly TRBD1 for D (5 bases). The CDR3 is made up of 15 amino acids. V was clipped by 3 bases and J by 6 bases, with 18 bases between them. From germline, CDR1 is SNHLY and CDR2 FYNNEI. For the CDR3, the DNA is TGTGCCAGCAGTGACACGGACATCCTCCCCGCCGAGCAGTACTTC. Protein: CASSDTDILPAEQYF.

The chain links TRBV4-1 to TRBJ2-3; the D gene is possibly TRBD2 (5 bases). The CDR3 is made up of 14 amino acids. The V and J ends lost 6 bases and 1 base respectively, with 11 bases between them. CDR1 MGHRA and CDR2 YSYEKL come from the germline V gene. The CDR3 here is CASRGGLGTDTQYF. In DNA form, the CDR3 reads TGCGCCAGCAGAGGTGGACTTGGCACAGATACGCAGTATTTT.

Turning to this clone: This sample also contains other DNA sequences that code for the same CDR3. The V call is TRBV5-4, the J call TRBJ2-7; 7 bases align to TRBD2. The V gene end was trimmed by 0 bases and the J gene end by 0 bases; junction bases not matched to a gene: 3. The CDR3 runs 15 residues. Germline CDR1 reads SGHNT; CDR2 reads YYREEE (reference sequence). The CDR3 DNA follows: TGTGCCAGCAGCTTGGGGCTAGCGGACTCCTACGAGCAGTACTTC. Translated: CASSLGLADSYEQYF.